This T cell receptor beta chain was recovered during a study of blood T cell repertoires in COVID-19. Across the study: The samples span acute and convalescent COVID-19 from the United States, Italy and Spain. Sources were T cells, B-cell-depleted T cells, or PBMCs; the material itself was cDNA or gDNA.

V lost 4 bases and J lost 0; bases outside the gene matches: 4. The CDR3 has 15 residues. Germline-derived CDR1 and CDR2 are LGHNA and YSLEER. The authors' processing: Nucleated cell number was recorded as an estimate derived from reference gene primer amplification. Assay: immunoSEQ multiplex PCR; the TCRdb copy retains only in-frame clones and omits some. V, J and clone size were drawn from that table, and D and trimming were deduced from the DNA. Of more than 200,000 clones in the sample, more than 70% were seen once. Input material: peripheral blood. The clonotype comes from a woman aged 25-40 years with COVID-19, enrolled during active disease. V gene TRBV4-3 combines with J gene TRBJ2-7; 9 bases fit TRBD1. The CDR3 spells CASSPGTGSSYEQYF. CDR3 nucleotides: TGCGCCAGCAGCCCCGGGACAGGGTCCTCCTACGAGCAGTACTTC.